The 5 T cell receptor beta chains below all came from one sample that was sequenced in a study of cytomegalovirus exposure and HLA in healthy donors (dated by TCRdb to between 2016 and 2019). The library was obtained by the immunoSEQ multiplex PCR assay. As stored in TCRdb, this immuneACCESS dataset retains in-frame rearrangements with V and J assigned. A fraction of the clones does not appear; measured against another copy, unresolved V genes explain less than half of the discrepancy, and the remainder lacks a known reason. The table for this sample lists about 110,000 clones; more than 75% of them were counted only once. The ten largest clones represent roughly 1.4% of the sample. Sequenced: PBMCs. The receptors here all came from a woman aged 30 to 39 in good health and CMV-seropositive.

J is TRBJ2-3 and V is TRBV19, with TRBD2 matching 9 bases. The germline CDR1 and CDR2 sequences are LNHDA and SQIVND (reference sequence). The CDR3 is 15 residues long. V shed 6 bases, J shed 8 bases, and the junction held 12 bases outside the gene matches. The CDR3 DNA follows: TGTGCCAGTAGATGGAGTAGCGGGGGTCTGGCTACGCAGTATTTT. Translated: CASRWSSGGLATQYF.

This chain joins TRBV6-1 and TRBJ1-4; weak D call: TRBD1 (5 bases). The V end was cut by 2 bases, the J end by 7 bases, with 11 bases between. Germline V gene data show CDR1 as MNHNS and CDR2 as SASEGT. CDR3 size: 14 residues. CDR3 sequence (DNA): TGTGCCAGCAGTGAACAGGCGGGGGGTGAAAAACTGTTTTTT. This gives the protein CASSEQAGGEKLFF.

The J gene is TRBJ2-1, the V gene TRBV7-9; no clear D. CDR1 SEHNR and CDR2 FQNEAQ come from the germline V gene (reference sequence). There are 11 residues in the CDR3. V shed 2 bases and J shed 8 bases, with 4 bases lying between them. The CDR3 loop is CASSLTDEQFF. The CDR3 bases are TGTGCCAGCAGCTTAACGGATGAGCAGTTCTTC. The entire variable domain, with the rest obtained from reference TRBV7-9 and TRBJ2-1, is as follows: DTGVSQNPRHKITKRGQNVTFRCDPISEHNRLYWYRQTLGQGPEFLTYFQNEAQLEKSRLLSDRFSAERPKGSFSTLEIQRTEQGDSAMYLCASSLTDEQFFGPGTRLTVL.

The chain is built from TRBV28 and TRBJ1-1; tentatively, D is TRBD1 (5 bases). From germline, CDR1 is MDHEN and CDR2 SYDVKM. Trimming removed 3 bases from V and 2 bases from J, with 16 bases in between. This CDR3 is built from 16 residues. The CDR3 DNA reads as TGTGCCAGCAGTTTGAATGGAAGGGGTGACAACACTGAAGCTTTCTTT. Translation gives CASSLNGRGDNTEAFF.

The J gene is TRBJ2-3, the V gene TRBV30; D possibly corresponds to TRBD1 (5 bases). The V gene lost 2 bases and the J gene lost 6 bases, with 6 bases spanning the gap. Germline V gene lookup returns CDR1 GTSNPN and CDR2 SVGIG (reference sequence). The CDR3 runs 11 residues. CDR3 nucleotide sequence: TGTGCCTGGAGTACAGGTGATACGCAGTATTTT. Its translation is CAWSTGDTQYF.